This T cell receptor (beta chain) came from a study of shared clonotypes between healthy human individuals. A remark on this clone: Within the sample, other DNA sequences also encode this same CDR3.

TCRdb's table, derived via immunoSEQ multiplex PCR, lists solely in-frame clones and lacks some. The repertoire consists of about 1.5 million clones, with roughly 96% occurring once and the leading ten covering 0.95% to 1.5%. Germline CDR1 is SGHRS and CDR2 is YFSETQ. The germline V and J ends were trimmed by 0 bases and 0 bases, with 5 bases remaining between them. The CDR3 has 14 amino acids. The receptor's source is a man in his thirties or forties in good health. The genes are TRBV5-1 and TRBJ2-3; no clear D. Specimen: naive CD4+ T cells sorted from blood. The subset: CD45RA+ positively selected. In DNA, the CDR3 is TGCGCCAGCAGCTTGGTGGGGAGCACAGATACGCAGTATTTT. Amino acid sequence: CASSLVGSTDTQYF.